This TCR beta chain is from a study of human T cells and chemical hapten exposure. The wider study: On the upper back, patch tests were applied with 0.01% DPC and read at 6 days. The study, taken as a whole, reports: Expanded TCRs were compared with controls, and the expanded TCRs formed significantly more large CDR3 similarity clusters.

Germline CDR1 SNHLY, CDR2 FYNNEI. The V segment lost 6 bases and the J segment 2 bases; nucleotides outside the gene matches: 5. This CDR3 has 16 amino acids. TCRdb passed the RACE reads through MiXCR, listing each CDR3 protein once. In the table there are about 81,000 distinct CDR3 sequences, roughly a tenth of which are singletons. As concerns this clonotype: Its antigen is not identified.

Sample time point: patch test 2, 6 weeks after DPC sensitization. Treatment denoted: therapeutic diphenylcyclopropenone sensitization with weekly scalp DPC. The sequence was collected from a woman in her 30s with alopecia areata. Some clones in this sample may be carry-over from other donors' samples. This chain uses TRBV2 with TRBJ2-5, with TRBD2 matching 14 bases. Sequenced here: whole blood, sampled in connection with sensitization to the hapten diphenylcyclopropenone (DPC). The CDR3 region is CASRRGTSGRQETQYF. The CDR3 nucleotides are TGTGCCAGCAGGAGAGGGACTAGCGGGAGACAAGAGACCCAGTACTTC.